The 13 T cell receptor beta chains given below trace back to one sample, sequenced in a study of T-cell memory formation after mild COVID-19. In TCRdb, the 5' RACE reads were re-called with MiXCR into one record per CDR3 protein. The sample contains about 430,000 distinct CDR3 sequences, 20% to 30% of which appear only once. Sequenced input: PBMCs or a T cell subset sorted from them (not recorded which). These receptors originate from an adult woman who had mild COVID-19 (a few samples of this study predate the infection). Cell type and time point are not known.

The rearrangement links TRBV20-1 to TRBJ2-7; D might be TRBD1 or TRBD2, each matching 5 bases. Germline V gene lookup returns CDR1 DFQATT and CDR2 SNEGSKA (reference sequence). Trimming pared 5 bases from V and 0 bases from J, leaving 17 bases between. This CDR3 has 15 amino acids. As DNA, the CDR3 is TGCAGTGCTTCCCTACAGGACGAGGGCTCCTACGAGCAGTACTTC. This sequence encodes CSASLQDEGSYEQYF.

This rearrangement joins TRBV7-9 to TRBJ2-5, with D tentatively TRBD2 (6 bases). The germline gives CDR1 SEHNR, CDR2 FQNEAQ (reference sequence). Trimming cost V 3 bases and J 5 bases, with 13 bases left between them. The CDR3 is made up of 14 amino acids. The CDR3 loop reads CASSLTGGMETQYF. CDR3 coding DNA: TGTGCCAGCAGCTTGACCGGAGGGATGGAGACCCAGTACTTC.

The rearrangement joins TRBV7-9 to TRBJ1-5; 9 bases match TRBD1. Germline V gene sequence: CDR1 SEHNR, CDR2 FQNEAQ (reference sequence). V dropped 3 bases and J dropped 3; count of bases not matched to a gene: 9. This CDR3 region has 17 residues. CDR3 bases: TGTGCCAGCAGCTTGGGACCCCGGGACAGGGACAATCAGCCCCAGCATTTT. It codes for CASSLGPRDRDNQPQHF.

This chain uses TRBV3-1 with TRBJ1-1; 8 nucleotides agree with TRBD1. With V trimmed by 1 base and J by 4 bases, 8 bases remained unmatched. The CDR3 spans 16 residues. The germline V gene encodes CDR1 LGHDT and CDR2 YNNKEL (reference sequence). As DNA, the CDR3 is TGTGCCAGCAGCCAAGGGGCAGGGGGCGCGGGCACTGAAGCTTTCTTT. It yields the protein CASSQGAGGAGTEAFF.

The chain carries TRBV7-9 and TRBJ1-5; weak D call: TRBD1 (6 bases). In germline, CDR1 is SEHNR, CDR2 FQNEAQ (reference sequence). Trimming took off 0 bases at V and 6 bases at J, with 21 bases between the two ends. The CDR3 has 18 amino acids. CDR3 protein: CASSLAQGIGGPGQPQHF. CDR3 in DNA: TGTGCCAGCAGCTTAGCCCAGGGGATTGGAGGACCAGGTCAGCCCCAGCATTTT.

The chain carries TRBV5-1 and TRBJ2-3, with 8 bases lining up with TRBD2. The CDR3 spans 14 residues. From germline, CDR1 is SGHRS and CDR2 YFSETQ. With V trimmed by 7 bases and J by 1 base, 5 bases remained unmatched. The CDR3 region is CASGIAGRTDTQYF. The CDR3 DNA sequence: TGCGCCAGCGGCATAGCGGGACGCACAGATACGCAGTATTTT.

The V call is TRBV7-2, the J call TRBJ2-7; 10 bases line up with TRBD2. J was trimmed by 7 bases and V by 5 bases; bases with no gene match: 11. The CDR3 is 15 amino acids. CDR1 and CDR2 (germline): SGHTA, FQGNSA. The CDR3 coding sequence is TGTGCCAGCAGCCCTACTAGCGGGGTCCTTGTGGAGCAGTACTTC. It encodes CASSPTSGVLVEQYF.

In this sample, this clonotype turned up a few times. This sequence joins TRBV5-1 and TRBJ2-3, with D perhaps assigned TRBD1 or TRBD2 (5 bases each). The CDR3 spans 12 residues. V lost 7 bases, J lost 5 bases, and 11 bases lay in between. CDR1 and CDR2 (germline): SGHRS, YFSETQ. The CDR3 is CASGPGLDTQYF. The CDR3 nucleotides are TGCGCCAGCGGTCCGGGGCTAGATACGCAGTATTTT.

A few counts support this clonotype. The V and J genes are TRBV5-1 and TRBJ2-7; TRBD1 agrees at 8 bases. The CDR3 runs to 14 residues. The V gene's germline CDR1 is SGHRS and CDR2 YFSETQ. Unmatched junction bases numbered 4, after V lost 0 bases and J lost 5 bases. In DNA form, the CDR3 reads TGCGCCAGCAGCTTGGTGGCAGGGGGCAACGAGCAGTACTTC. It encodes CASSLVAGGNEQYF.

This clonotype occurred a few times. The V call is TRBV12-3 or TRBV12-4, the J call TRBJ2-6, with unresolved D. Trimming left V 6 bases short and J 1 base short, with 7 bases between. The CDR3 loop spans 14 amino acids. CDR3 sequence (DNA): TGTGCCAGCAGGCAGAGGTCTGGGGCCAACGTCCTGACTTTC. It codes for CASRQRSGANVLTF.

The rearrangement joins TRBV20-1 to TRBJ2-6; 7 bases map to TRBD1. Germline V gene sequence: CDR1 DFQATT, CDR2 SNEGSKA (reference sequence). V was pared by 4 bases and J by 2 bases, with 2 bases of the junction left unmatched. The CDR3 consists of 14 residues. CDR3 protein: CSATDRAGANVLTF. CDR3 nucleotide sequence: TGCAGTGCTACTGACAGGGCTGGGGCCAACGTCCTGACTTTC.

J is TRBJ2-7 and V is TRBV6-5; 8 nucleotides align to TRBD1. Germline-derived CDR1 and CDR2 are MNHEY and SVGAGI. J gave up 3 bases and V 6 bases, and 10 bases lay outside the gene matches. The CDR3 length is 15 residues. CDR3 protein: CASRPGTGGSYEQYF. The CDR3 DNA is TGTGCCAGCAGACCCGGGACAGGTGGGAGCTACGAGCAGTACTTC.

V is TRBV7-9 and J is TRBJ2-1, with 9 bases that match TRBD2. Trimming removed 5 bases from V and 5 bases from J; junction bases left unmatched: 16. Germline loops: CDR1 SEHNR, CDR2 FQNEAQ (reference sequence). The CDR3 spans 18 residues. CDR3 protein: CASSLSGGRTSVHNEQFF. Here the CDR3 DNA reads TGTGCCAGCAGCCTGTCGGGAGGAAGGACTAGCGTCCACAATGAGCAGTTCTTC.